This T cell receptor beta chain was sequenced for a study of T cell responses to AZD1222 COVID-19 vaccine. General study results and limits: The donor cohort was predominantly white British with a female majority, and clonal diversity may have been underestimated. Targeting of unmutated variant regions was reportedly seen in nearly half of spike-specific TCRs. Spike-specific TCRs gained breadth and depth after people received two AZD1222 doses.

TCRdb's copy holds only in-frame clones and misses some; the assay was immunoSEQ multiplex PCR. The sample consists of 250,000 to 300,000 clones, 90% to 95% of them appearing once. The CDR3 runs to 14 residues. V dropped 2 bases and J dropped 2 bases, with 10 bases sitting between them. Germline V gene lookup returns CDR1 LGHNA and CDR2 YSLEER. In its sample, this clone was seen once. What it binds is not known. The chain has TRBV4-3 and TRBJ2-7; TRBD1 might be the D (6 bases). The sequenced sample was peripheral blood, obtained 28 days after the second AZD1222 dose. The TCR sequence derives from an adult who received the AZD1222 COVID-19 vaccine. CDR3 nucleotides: TGCGCCAGCAGCCAAACAGACAGGACCTACGAGCAGTACTTC. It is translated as CASSQTDRTYEQYF.